The present entry profiles one T cell receptor beta chain with its context. As yet, its antigen is unknown. The CDR3 length is 16 residues. The ends lost 4 bases at V and 3 bases at J; junction bases unmatched: 7. CDR1 and CDR2 (germline): MNHNS, SASEGT. A multiplex PCR was run with 60 Vbeta primers and 13 Jbeta primers. Repertoires were generated with immunoSEQ multiplex PCR, while TCRdb's copy carries only in-frame clones and drops some. This table holds over 75,000 clones, 84% found once. The data originate from a study of cytomegalovirus exposure and HLA in healthy donors. Study-wide background: Out of a few hundred genotyped donors, less than 90% belonged to the Caucasian-associated ancestry cluster.

Study observations and caveats: Earlier results showed most TCR beta V segments being productive about 90% or about 30% of the time. A later analysis showed TCR association rates differing by HLA locus, peaking at DRB1 and lowest at HLA-C. Most subjects had HLA-A and HLA-B alleles reportedly predicted accurately by TCR beta sequences.

This chain joins TRBV6-1 and TRBJ1-5; 9 bases match TRBD1. Sample: PBMCs. The source of this sequence is a woman younger than 30 in good health and CMV-seropositive. CDR3 nucleotide sequence: TGTGCCAGCAGTGGGCCCGGGACAGGGTTCAATCAGCCCCAGCATTTT. Translation: CASSGPGTGFNQPQHF.